These 25 T cell receptor beta chains share one sample of origin, sequenced in a study of blood T cell repertoires in COVID-19 (TCRdb year 2020). The method was the immunoSEQ multiplex PCR assay. In TCRdb, the immuneACCESS table is reduced to in-frame sequences with V and J assigned. These tables do not hold every clone; where another copy was compared, an unresolved V gene accounts for under half, and the others remain unexplained. In this sample the table shows 200,000 to 250,000 clones, about 80% of which occur a single time. In total, the top ten clones hold roughly 7% of the sample. The specimen sequenced was peripheral blood. The receptor set was obtained from a woman older than 75 with COVID-19, enrolled during active disease.

This chain's CDR3 is CASSRQVHTIYF. CDR3 nucleotide sequence: TGTGCCAGCAGTAGACAGGTGCACACCATATATTTT. The J gene is TRBJ1-3, the V gene TRBV2; TRBD1 is a possible D gene (6 bases). The CDR3 loop spans 12 amino acids. Trimming took off 5 bases at V and 8 bases at J, with 10 bases between the two ends. From germline, CDR1 is SNHLY and CDR2 FYNNEI.

This chain connects TRBV28 to TRBJ1-5, with D unclear. V shed 6 bases and J shed 7 bases, with 19 bases lying between them. Germline-derived CDR1 and CDR2 are MDHEN and SYDVKM. The CDR3 has 15 amino acids. This chain's CDR3 is CASSNQDGYPQPQHF. The DNA for the CDR3 is TGTGCCAGCAGCAACCAGGATGGTTATCCGCAGCCCCAGCATTTT.

The chain links TRBV9 to TRBJ1-1; TRBD1 is a possible D gene (5 bases). V shed 3 bases and J shed 1 base, with 10 bases lying between them. The CDR3 covers 14 residues. From germline, CDR1 is SGDLS and CDR2 YYNGEE. CDR3 sequence reads: CASSASTGNTEAFF. The DNA for the CDR3 is TGTGCCAGCAGCGCCTCCACAGGGAACACTGAAGCTTTCTTT.

The chain carries TRBV7-6 and TRBJ2-1; 9 positions match TRBD2. In germline, CDR1 is SGHVS, CDR2 FNYEAQ. The ends lost 1 base at V and 7 bases at J; junction bases unmatched: 11. The length of the CDR3 is 17 residues. CDR3 loop: CASSLGAPTSGYNEQFF. Written as DNA, the CDR3 is TGTGCCAGCAGCTTAGGGGCCCCGACTAGCGGTTATAATGAGCAGTTCTTC. The full variable domain, completed using reference TRBV7-6 and TRBJ2-1, is GAGVSQSPRYKVTKRGQDVALRCDPISGHVSLYWYRQALGQGPEFLTYFNYEAQQDKSGLPNDRFSAERPEGSISTLTIQRTEQRDSAMYRCASSLGAPTSGYNEQFFGPGTRLTVL.

The rearrangement uses TRBV19 and TRBJ1-1; 10 bases fit TRBD1. The CDR3 is made up of 16 amino acids. V was clipped by 10 bases and J by 5 bases; unmatched bases: 16. The germline gives CDR1 LNHDA, CDR2 SQIVND (reference sequence). As DNA, the CDR3 is TGTGCCATCATCAGGACAGGGGGTAATGGTTGGACTGAAGCTTTCTTT. Residues: CAIIRTGGNGWTEAFF.

The chain carries TRBV9 and TRBJ2-5; 13 nucleotides align to TRBD2. The CDR3 length is 14 residues. V lost 4 bases and J lost 5; bases outside the gene matches: 2. Germline values: CDR1 SGDLS, CDR2 YYNGEE. The DNA for the CDR3 is TGTGCCAGCAGCCCGGGACTAGCGGGGGAGACCCAGTACTTC. It encodes CASSPGLAGETQYF.

Of note for this clone: The junction departs from germline at one end; a sequencing error may be responsible. This chain links TRBV9 with TRBJ2-1; a weak D match, TRBD2 (6 bases). Germline CDR1 SGDLS, CDR2 YYNGEE. The CDR3 is made up of 13 amino acids. This chain's CDR3 is CASSVGLVGPLVF. The CDR3 bases are TGTGCCAGCAGCGTAGGACTAGTCGGCCCCCTCGTCTTC.

This clone was recorded a few times. This CDR3 is CASSSIRGDTEAFF. The CDR3 coding sequence is TGTGCCAGCAGCTCGATCAGGGGAGATACTGAAGCTTTCTTT. The chain carries TRBV7-3 and TRBJ1-1; TRBD1 is a possible D gene (6 bases). This CDR3 region has 14 residues. Germline CDR1 reads SGHTA; CDR2 reads FQGTGA. The ends were cut back, 4 bases at V and 5 bases at J, with 14 bases in the middle.

The chain links TRBV9 to TRBJ2-2, with TRBD1 matching over 8 bases. Germline V gives CDR1 SGDLS, CDR2 YYNGEE. CDR3 length: 15 residues. Trimming took 4 bases from V and 6 from J; bases not matched to a gene: 8. In nucleotides, the CDR3 is TGTGCCAGCAGCTATAAACAGGGGGTAGCCGGGGAGCTGTTTTTT. Protein product: CASSYKQGVAGELFF. The variable domain in full, with the rest retrieved from reference TRBV9 and TRBJ2-2, is DSGVTQTPKHLITATGQRVTLRCSPRSGDLSVYWYQQSLDQGLQFLIQYYNGEERAKGNILERFSAQQFPDLHSELNLSSLELGDSALYFCASSYKQGVAGELFFGEGSRLTVL.

V gene TRBV7-3 combines with J gene TRBJ2-7; maybe TRBD2 (5 bases). The CDR3 loop spans 13 amino acids. Trimming stripped 3 bases from V and 7 bases from J, with 13 bases between. From germline, CDR1 is SGHTA and CDR2 FQGTGA. Written as DNA, the CDR3 is TGTGCCAGCAGCTTGGTCCATGGGAGTGAGCAGTACTTC. It specifies CASSLVHGSEQYF. The entire variable domain, with the rest obtained from reference TRBV7-3 and TRBJ2-7, is as follows: GAGVSQTPSNKVTEKGKYVELRCDPISGHTALYWYRQSLGQGPEFLIYFQGTGAADDSGLPNDRFFAVRPEGSVSTLKIQRTERGDSAVYLCASSLVHGSEQYFGPGTRLTVT.

The chain links TRBV5-1 to TRBJ2-2; the D is unclear. CDR3 length: 14 amino acids. V lost 5 bases, J lost 6 bases, and 14 bases lay in between. CDR1 is SGHRS and CDR2 is YFSETQ in the germline V gene. The CDR3: CASREQPESGELFF. CDR3 nucleotide sequence: TGCGCCAGCAGGGAACAGCCTGAGTCCGGGGAGCTGTTTTTT.

The chain recombines TRBV18 with TRBJ2-3; 12 bases match TRBD2. The germline V gene encodes CDR1 KGHSH and CDR2 LQKENI. This CDR3 is 16 amino acids long. V shed 6 bases and J 2 bases; nucleotides not matched to a gene: 6. CDR3 nucleotides: TGTGCCAGCTCCCGACTAGCGGGGGAACCCACAGATACGCAGTATTTT. Protein product: CASSRLAGEPTDTQYF.

V gene TRBV18 combines with J gene TRBJ1-4; no reliable D call. The V gene lost 1 base and the J gene lost 2 bases, with 8 bases spanning the gap. Per the germline V gene, CDR1 is KGHSH and CDR2 is LQKENI. CDR3 length: 15 amino acids. The CDR3 DNA reads as TGTGCCAGCTCACCACGTGGGCAGACTAATGAAAAACTGTTTTTT. Encoded protein: CASSPRGQTNEKLFF.

V and J are TRBV10-3 and TRBJ1-1, with 8 bases lining up with TRBD1. CDR1 is ENHRY, CDR2 SYGVKD, per germline. The CDR3 has 12 amino acids. V lost 7 bases to trimming and J lost 3 bases; unmatched junction nucleotides: 1. The CDR3, as DNA: TGTGCCATCAAGGGACAGGACACTGAAGCTTTCTTT. Translating it yields CAIKGQDTEAFF.

This sequence joins TRBV19 and TRBJ2-1; 10 positions agree with TRBD1. Germline lookup yields CDR1 LNHDA and CDR2 SQIVND (reference sequence). The V and J ends lost 4 bases and 9 bases, in that order; junction bases with no gene match: 6. The CDR3 covers 14 residues. This CDR3 is CASSKPDRGFEQFF. The CDR3, as DNA: TGTGCCAGTAGTAAGCCGGACAGGGGGTTTGAGCAGTTCTTC.

V is TRBV2 and J is TRBJ1-1; D not certain. Germline lookup yields CDR1 SNHLY and CDR2 FYNNEI. This CDR3 comprises 11 residues. The germline V and J ends were trimmed by 7 bases and 3 bases, with 6 bases remaining between them. The CDR3 here is CASTRYTEAFF. The CDR3 DNA is TGTGCCAGCACGCGGTACACTGAAGCTTTCTTT.

The chain joins TRBV4-1 to TRBJ2-3, with 7 bases matching TRBD2. Germline assignment: CDR1 MGHRA and CDR2 YSYEKL. The CDR3 is 15 residues long. J lost 6 bases, V lost 1 base, and 7 bases had no gene match. The CDR3 sequence: CASSQGAGVMDTQYF. CDR3 in DNA: TGCGCCAGCAGCCAAGGCGCGGGGGTGATGGATACGCAGTATTTT.

The chain employs TRBV6-5 and TRBJ2-5; D not resolved. Trimming shortened V by 2 bases and J by 4 bases, and 8 bases separated the two germline ends. The germline CDR1 and CDR2 sequences are MNHEY and SVGAGI. The CDR3 runs 13 residues. The CDR3 sequence: CASSYGPPETQYF. The CDR3, as DNA: TGTGCCAGCAGTTACGGGCCTCCAGAGACCCAGTACTTC.

The rearrangement joins TRBV3-1 (or the pseudogene TRBV3-2) to TRBJ1-1; D gene ambiguous. V was cut by 4 bases and J by 5 bases, with 11 bases left in between. The CDR3 contains 13 residues. CDR1 LGHDT and CDR2 YNNKEL come from the germline V gene (reference sequence). The CDR3: CASSRQTETEAFF. The CDR3 DNA is TGTGCCAGCAGCCGACAAACAGAAACTGAAGCTTTCTTT.

The V gene is TRBV7-9, the J gene TRBJ2-7, with 9 bases identical to TRBD1. J lost 4 bases, V lost 4 bases, and 8 bases had no gene match. CDR1 is SEHNR and CDR2 is FQNEAQ in the germline V gene (reference sequence). The CDR3 is 15 residues long. Here the CDR3 DNA reads TGTGCCAGCAGCTCTGGGACAGGGTTTCCGTACGAGCAGTACTTC. Amino acids: CASSSGTGFPYEQYF. Full variable domain (rest looked up from reference TRBV7-9 and TRBJ2-7): DTGVSQNPRHKITKRGQNVTFRCDPISEHNRLYWYRQTLGQGPEFLTYFQNEAQLEKSRLLSDRFSAERPKGSFSTLEIQRTEQGDSAMYLCASSSGTGFPYEQYFGPGTRLTVT.

V gene TRBV18 combines with J gene TRBJ2-6; 7 nucleotides line up with TRBD2. Germline V gene data show CDR1 as KGHSH and CDR2 as LQKENI. There are 19 residues in the CDR3. The V gene end was trimmed by 0 bases and the J gene end by 1 base; junction bases not matched to a gene: 9. CDR3 protein: CASSPPAGVTASGANVLTF. For the CDR3, the DNA is TGTGCCAGCTCACCACCGGCGGGGGTCACTGCGTCTGGGGCCAACGTCCTGACTTTC.

The gene calls are TRBV3-1 (or the pseudogene TRBV3-2) and TRBJ2-1; TRBD2 is a possible D gene (6 bases). Germline V gene sequence: CDR1 LGHDT, CDR2 YNNKEL (reference sequence). The CDR3 is 14 amino acids. Trimming took off 1 base at V and 9 bases at J, with 13 bases between the two ends. DNA for the CDR3: TGTGCCAGCAGCCAAGTAGGCGGGACGACTGAGCAGTTCTTC. Encoded protein: CASSQVGGTTEQFF.

This rearrangement joins TRBV7-2 to TRBJ2-7; TRBD2 might be the D (5 bases). The CDR3 is 13 residues long. CDR1 and CDR2 (germline): SGHTA, FQGNSA. Between the trimmed V and J ends, which lost 2 bases and 5 bases, there was a span of 10 bases. This CDR3 reads CASSLRGLHEQYF. CDR3 bases: TGTGCCAGCAGCTTACGAGGGTTACACGAGCAGTACTTC.

The chain combines TRBV19 with TRBJ2-2; D is possibly TRBD1 (5 bases). The CDR3 runs 14 residues. From germline, CDR1 is LNHDA and CDR2 SQIVND (reference sequence). V was trimmed by 6 bases and J by 2 bases, leaving 10 bases between them. The CDR3 loop reads CASSGQPNTGELFF. CDR3 coding DNA: TGTGCCAGTAGCGGACAACCAAACACCGGGGAGCTGTTTTTT.

The chain combines TRBV29-1 with TRBJ2-3, with TRBD2 as a possible D gene (6 bases). CDR3 length: 13 amino acids. Trimming stripped 1 base from V and 1 base from J, with 6 bases between. The germline gives CDR1 SQVTM, CDR2 ANQGSEA. DNA of the CDR3: TGCAGCGTTGAAGCTAGCGGCACAGATACGCAGTATTTT. This codes for CSVEASGTDTQYF.